This T cell receptor (beta chain) was sequenced during a study of shared clonotypes between healthy human individuals. Study-wide background: The donors, a couple of women and a few men, were aged 18 to 49. Study-wide findings and caveats: Sampling used blood alone; tissue repertoires probably differ.

For each subset, genomic DNA was distributed in equal portions over several immunoSEQ plates. Original methodology: For the immunoSEQ data, sequences were junction-only without quality scores, so filtering differed. Method: immunoSEQ multiplex PCR; TCRdb's copy keeps in-frame clones and lacks some. V and J calls and clone size are copied from that table; D and trimming were computed from the DNA. The sample records 400,000 to 500,000 clones, approximately 80% being singletons. The V gene end was trimmed by 6 bases and the J gene end by 3 bases; junction bases not matched to a gene: 4. Germline lookup yields CDR1 LNHDA and CDR2 SQIVND (reference sequence). The CDR3 contains 14 residues. On this clone: Its specificity is unknown.

The receptor's source is a woman aged 40 to 55 in good health. Some clones in this sample may be carry-over from other donors' samples. The sequencing input was PBMCs. V gene TRBV19 combines with J gene TRBJ2-2; 7 nucleotides line up with TRBD1. The CDR3 DNA reads TGTGCCAGTAGCAGGGACAGAGACACCGGGGAGCTGTTTTTT. Translation gives CASSRDRDTGELFF. Looking up the rest from reference TRBV19 and TRBJ2-2 gives the full variable domain: DGGITQSPKYLFRKEGQNVTLSCEQNLNHDAMYWYRQDPGQGLRLIYYSQIVNDFQKGDIAEGYSVSREKKESFPLTVTSAQKNPTAFYLCASSRDRDTGELFFGEGSRLTVL.